Many counts were recorded for the clone carrying this T cell receptor (beta chain). Its specificity is unknown. The library was built from about 400 ng RNA with molecular barcoded adaptors for alpha/delta and beta/gamma chains. TCRdb reanalysed the reads using MiXCR and keeps one entry per CDR3 protein. The sample lists tens of thousands of distinct CDR3 sequences, approximately 21% occurring once. Germline V gene data show CDR1 as KGHSH and CDR2 as LQKENI. The CDR3 spans 19 residues. V lost 1 base, J lost 0 bases, and 10 bases stayed unmatched. These data originate in a study of read filtering for tumor transcriptome and immune sequencing. About the research overall: The cohort had about 16 men and more than 13 women aged about 47 to 90, mean about 68 years.

General study results and limits: The sorted CD138-negative fraction was a mixed bone marrow immune population, not purified T cells.

The sequenced sample was a population of CD138-negative cells sorted from bone marrow. This clonotype was obtained from a donor at least 40 years old with multiple myeloma. The rearrangement uses TRBV18 and TRBJ2-1; 9 bases are shared with TRBD2. The chain's CDR3 is CASSPLFASGVASYNEQFF. For the CDR3, the DNA is TGTGCCAGCTCACCACTGTTTGCTAGCGGGGTGGCCTCCTACAATGAGCAGTTCTTC.